This T cell receptor beta chain was recorded in a study of cytomegalovirus exposure and HLA in healthy donors. The PCR contained 60 Vbeta and 13 Jbeta primers. Profiled with immunoSEQ multiplex PCR; TCRdb holds only in-frame clones, not every one. Seen here are 70,000 to 85,000 clones, 74% observed once, and the top ten hold 7.5% to 9.5%. This CDR3 is built from 18 residues. The source is a man aged 35 to 55 in good health and CMV-seropositive. Sequencing was carried out using PBMCs. The chain combines TRBV21-1 with TRBJ2-1; the table's D call, TRBD2, was not checked against the DNA. TRBV21-1 is recorded as a pseudogene. The chain's CDR3 is CASSGGEGLGSSYNEQFF. In nucleotides, the CDR3 is TGTGCCAGCAGCGGGGGGGAGGGACTTGGGAGCTCCTACAATGAGCAGTTCTTC.